This is a list of T cell receptor beta chains from one sample in a study of blood T cells in healthy people across ages. TCRdb re-called the 5' RACE reads with MiXCR, one entry per CDR3 protein. The table shows about 830,000 distinct CDR3 sequences, with around 62% occurring only once. The sequenced material came from blood. All receptors derive from a young man in good health. CDR3s include the opening cysteine and the closing phenylalanine or tryptophan. Fields, in order: clone size, J gene, D gene, V gene, CDR3 DNA, CDR3 protein. The D gene is left open where the match is weak. Clone size appears in some rows only: once, few, many, or a class for an expanded clone.

. | TRBJ1-6 | . | TRBV3-1 | TGTGCCAGCAGCCAAGTAGGAACAGCGAGCTCCTATAATTCACCCCTCCACTTT | CASSQVGTASSYNSPLHF
few | TRBJ2-5 | . | TRBV7-9 | TGTGCCAGCAGCCCACAGAGTAGCACCGAGACCCAGTACTTC | CASSPQSSTETQYF
few | TRBJ2-1 | TRBD2 | TRBV27 | TGTGCCAGCAGTATAGCGGGCTCCTACAATGAGCAGTTCTTC | CASSIAGSYNEQFF
. | TRBJ1-5 | . | TRBV6-6 | TGTGCGGTCGGGCCGCATAGCAATCAGCCCCAGCATTTT | CAVGPHSNQPQHF
once | TRBJ2-1 | . | TRBV7-3 | TGTGCCAGCTCCCGGGGGGCAGGTTCCTACAATGAGCAGTTCTTC | CASSRGAGSYNEQFF
. | TRBJ2-3 | . | TRBV6-1 | TGTGCCAGCAGTAAAGGGGTGTGGTCTAGCACAGATACGCAGTATTTT | CASSKGVWSSTDTQYF
. | TRBJ2-5 | TRBD1 | TRBV3-1 | TGTGCCAGCAGCCCAAGCCCGACAGGGGGCCAAGAGACCCAGTACTTC | CASSPSPTGGQETQYF
. | TRBJ2-5 | TRBD2 | TRBV20-1 | TGCAGTGCTAGACTAGCGGAAGAGACCCAGTACTTC | CSARLAEETQYF
. | TRBJ2-7 | . | TRBV5-1 | TGCGCCAGCAGTCGGACACAGGGGGGGTCCTACGAGCAGTACTTC | CASSRTQGGSYEQYF
. | TRBJ1-1 | . | TRBV11-2 | TGTGCCAGCAGCTTTAGAAGACAGTGGGTCACTGAAGCTTTCTTT | CASSFRRQWVTEAFF
once | TRBJ1-6 | . | TRBV12-3/TRBV12-4 | TGTGCCAGCAGTCTATATACAGGGACCTATAATTCACCCCTCCACTTT | CASSLYTGTYNSPLHF
. | TRBJ2-7 | TRBD1 | TRBV28 | TGTGCCAGCAGTTTCGATCAAATGACAGGGGTGGTCTACGAGCAGTACTTC | CASSFDQMTGVVYEQYF
. | TRBJ2-4 | . | TRBV3-1 | TGTGCCAGCAGCCCGGGACCGTTTGGCAAAAACATTCAGTACTTC | CASSPGPFGKNIQYF
few | TRBJ1-6 | TRBD1 | TRBV5-6 | TGTGCCAGCAGCCTTAGGTCGTCGGGACAGGGGAAGTCTCCCCTCCACTTT | CASSLRSSGQGKSPLHF
once | TRBJ2-7 | . | TRBV10-3 | TGTGCCATCAGTGAGGCAGGTCCATACGAGCAGTACTTC | CAISEAGPYEQYF
. | TRBJ2-1 | TRBD1 | TRBV20-1 | TGCAGCGCTCCGGGACAGGGATCCGATGAGCAGTTCTTC | CSAPGQGSDEQFF
. | TRBJ2-5 | . | TRBV4-3 | TGCGCCAGCAGCCAAGATCATGGGGGGCCGGGAGGGACCCAGTACTTC | CASSQDHGGPGGTQYF
few | TRBJ1-2 | . | TRBV5-4 | TGTGCCAGCAGCCAAGGACAGAACTATGGCTACACCTTC | CASSQGQNYGYTF
once | TRBJ1-4 | . | TRBV7-9 | TGTGCCAGCAGCTCCGGGGACAACAAAAATGAAAAACTGTTTTTT | CASSSGDNKNEKLFF
. | TRBJ2-5 | TRBD2 | TRBV3-1 | TGTGCCAGCAGCCAAGAGTTAGGCGGGGGCCAAGAGACCCAGTACTTC | CASSQELGGGQETQYF
. | TRBJ2-7 | . | TRBV4-2 | TGTGCCAGCAGCCAAGGGGCGGACGAAACCTACGAGCAGTACTTC | CASSQGADETYEQYF
. | TRBJ2-7 | TRBD1 | TRBV27 | TGTGCCAGCAGTTTATCGGACAGGGGCGGCGAGCAGTACTTC | CASSLSDRGGEQYF
. | TRBJ2-7 | . | TRBV9 | TGTGCCAGCAGCGTAGAGGCGGCAGGGTCCTACGAGCAGTACTTC | CASSVEAAGSYEQYF
. | TRBJ2-5 | . | TRBV4-3 | TGCGCCAGCAGCCAAGAGGGGAGCAGAATCCAGTACTTC | CASSQEGSRIQYF
. | TRBJ1-1 | . | TRBV2 | TGTGCCAGCGATAGATGGAAGGGGACTGAAGCTTTCTTT | CASDRWKGTEAFF
. | TRBJ2-5 | . | TRBV7-9 | TGTGCCAGCAGCTCTAGGGCGGACGGACCTAAAGAGACCCAGTACTTC | CASSSRADGPKETQYF
. | TRBJ2-1 | . | TRBV20-1 | TGCAGTGCAAGAGGGCAAGGACTGGTTTCGGAGCAGTTCTTC | CSARGQGLVSEQFF
. | TRBJ2-3 | . | TRBV4-1 | TGCGCCAGCAGCCAAGAAAAGAGGGGCGCAAGGACAGATACGCAGTATTTT | CASSQEKRGARTDTQYF
. | TRBJ2-1 | . | TRBV29-1 | TGCAGCGTTCCACTCCAAGAGACCCAGTTCTTC | CSVPLQETQFF
. | TRBJ2-6 | . | TRBV5-1 | TGCGCCAGCAGCTTGATGGGGGCGGATGGGGCCAACGTCCTGACTTTC | CASSLMGADGANVLTF
. | TRBJ1-4 | . | TRBV21-1 | TGTGCCAGCAGCAAAGAGGGTTTGGGAGGCAGTTCTAATGAAAAACTGTTTTTT | CASSKEGLGGSSNEKLFF
. | TRBJ1-4 | . | TRBV12-3/TRBV12-4 | TGTGCCGGCAGTGGGGCGTGGGGGCCGGTCGAAAAACTGTTTTTT | CAGSGAWGPVEKLFF
few | TRBJ1-1 | TRBD1 | TRBV29-1 | TGCAGCGTTCGACAGGGGGACACTGAAGCTTTCTTT | CSVRQGDTEAFF
. | TRBJ2-2 | . | TRBV7-3 | TGTGCCAGCAGCTTAAGGCCTGATCCCACCGGGGAGCTGTTTTTT | CASSLRPDPTGELFF
few | TRBJ2-7 | TRBD1 | TRBV12-3/TRBV12-4 | TGTGCCAGCAGGTCCCTGGGACAGTCCTACGAGCAGTACTTC | CASRSLGQSYEQYF